This TCR beta chain was retrieved from a study of beta chain features in type 1 diabetes (dated by TCRdb to between 2017 and 2018). Context from the whole study: Mean age, gender distribution, total cell number and subset yield were not different between patients and healthy donors. Across all samples, fewer than 130 million sorted cells were examined, and cell number per subset correlated strongly with RNA yield. In the study, TCRB repertoires of sorted circulating CD4+ T cell subsets from recently diagnosed type 1 diabetes patients were compared with those of matched healthy donors. Naive and central memory subsets were obtained from all 30 or so donors, but regulatory and stem cell-like memory subsets were isolated from only 8 patients and roughly eight healthy donors.

Comments on this clone: Its specific antigen is unknown. Per-base quality was not reported, and no clone a single base away is much larger than it.

From each donor, a single peripheral blood sample of about 120 mL on average was drawn into heparinised tubes. A BD FACSAria II was used to sort naive, central memory, regulatory and stem cell-like memory CD4+ T cells with a panel that included CD45RO, CCR7, CD25, CD127, CD95 and CD27. Every sorted population had a purity above 95%. Right away, PBMCs were isolated by Lymphoprep density gradient centrifugation and were stained directly, with no culture step. So that batch effects would be minimized, each experiment stained and sorted samples in pairs, pairing one healthy donor with one patient. Points the paper makes about the study in general: Shorter templates might have been favored by PCR, but patient and control samples were amplified and corrected together, so both groups would have been affected equally by any skew. Type 1 diabetes patients showed a moderate but significant shortening of TCRB CDR3 length in all four CD4+ subsets. Fewer insertions and more nucleotide deletions at VDJ recombination sites were observed in patients with type 1 diabetes, implying thymic rearrangement abnormalities. HLA sub-analyses involved small numbers of individuals, so any influence of HLA type on TCRB rearrangement remained unresolved. Because cDNA rather than genomic DNA was sequenced, highly expressing activated cells could have been over-represented, although no difference in activation and CD3 levels was found between groups. Naive, central memory and regulatory TCRB repertoires appeared to be more alike among patients than among healthy donors.

V is pruned by 5 bases and J by 3 bases, leaving 6 bases of the junction without a gene match. Spanning cysteine to phenylalanine, the CDR3 consists of 15 amino acids. Solely the CDR3 DNA is kept, with 45 bases framed from the first base. The germline V gene specifies LGHNA as CDR1 and YNFKEQ as CDR2. The High Capacity cDNA Reverse Transcription Kit was used to reverse transcribe all of the isolated RNA, meaning that expressed TCRB transcripts were what got sequenced. Deep immunoSEQ sequencing was applied to naive, central memory and regulatory T cell samples, giving an average of about 3.4 million total reads per sample. Sorted cells were lysed in RLT buffer and RNA was extracted with DNase-treated RNeasy Micro or Mini kits, depending on cell number. Each cell subset was processed on its own to prevent cross-contamination, while patient and healthy donor samples were processed together. Using the immunoSEQ multiplex PCR, TCRB sequences were amplified from cDNA into 87-bp fragments spanning the CDR3 region. Sequencing of the amplicons was done on the Illumina HiSeq platform. As for the authors' bioinformatics: PCR bias was computationally corrected using synthetic template baselines, reads within Hamming distance 2 were collapsed, and singletons that could not be merged were discarded. Reads were aligned against IMGT to assign V, D and J genes, CDR3 length and insertions or deletions at six rearrangement sites. Within each subset, clonotype counts were normalized to sorted cell number, after which true diversity and Gini coefficients were computed with the tcR R package. The overlap coefficient, calculated on TCRB nucleotide sequences, was used to measure repertoire sharing. TCRdb took this table from immuneACCESS and kept in-frame rearrangements with V and J called. Such tables lack part of the clones; where checked against another copy, unresolved V genes explain under half of the gap, and the rest is unexplained. That table gives V, J and clone size, and the DNA gave D and trimming. In all, the sample holds 250,000 to 350,000 clones, and around 15% of those were seen once. Approximately 7% of the sample is held by the ten biggest clonotypes.

Rearrangement joined TRBV4-2 to TRBJ1-4, with TRBD1 identical over 7 junction bases. This sequence originates from a man aged 25 to 45 in good health. The sample was central memory CD4+ T cells from blood. The nucleotide sequence is TGTGCCAGCAGCTTGTCCACAGGGGCTAATGAAAAACTGTTTTTT. Its amino acids are CASSLSTGANEKLFF.